The sequence of this TCR beta chain was determined in a study of OX40 agonist ivuxolimab in advanced cancers. As for the study in general: Those enrolled were approximately 87% male, with a mean age of around 57 years and ages from roughly 20 to 90.

Systemic immunosuppression or autoimmune disease history was grounds to exclude patients. The V and J ends lost 5 bases and 5 bases, in that order; junction bases with no gene match: 4. The CDR3 contains 14 residues. CDR1 is SGHTA and CDR2 is FQGNSA in the germline V gene. Comment on this clone: What it binds is not known.

Study-level points and caveats: At 0.1 to 3.0 mg/kg and by week 6, clonal expansion occurred in CD4+ and CD8+ blood T cells.

Sequenced by immunoSEQ multiplex PCR; TCRdb stores in-frame clones only, minus some. The table shows approximately 47,000 clones, with roughly 90% occurring only once. The specimen comprised CD4+ or CD8+ T cells sorted from blood, sampled in a trial of the OX40 agonist ivuxolimab. V gene TRBV7-2 combines with J gene TRBJ2-7; 12 positions match TRBD2. The receptor's source is an adult with an advanced solid tumor such as melanoma, head and neck, liver or kidney cancer. The CDR3 reads CASSRTSGNDEQYF. The CDR3 DNA reads TGTGCCAGCAGCAGGACTAGCGGGAACGACGAGCAGTACTTC.